The clone carrying this T cell receptor (beta chain) was observed once. Additional DNA sequences in this sample encode the identical CDR3. This sample is drawn from a study of shared clonotypes between healthy human individuals. Sequencing used immunoSEQ multiplex PCR; TCRdb keeps in-frame clones, though not all of them. This sample has 2.3 million or so clones; approximately 95% occur once, and the top ten carry roughly 0.36%. V dropped 0 bases and J dropped 6 bases, with 8 bases sitting between them. This CDR3 comprises 13 residues. The germline V gene has CDR1 SGHTA and CDR2 FQGNSA. V usage is TRBV7-2 and J usage is TRBJ1-2; tentatively, D is TRBD1 (5 bases). The TCR sequence derives from a man aged 18 to 30 in good health. Some clones in this sample may be carry-over from other donors' samples. The sample comprised naive CD4+ T cells from PBMCs. Subset given: CD45RA+ positively selected. This CDR3 is CASSLAREDGYTF. The CDR3, as DNA: TGTGCCAGCAGCTTAGCCAGGGAAGATGGCTACACCTTC.